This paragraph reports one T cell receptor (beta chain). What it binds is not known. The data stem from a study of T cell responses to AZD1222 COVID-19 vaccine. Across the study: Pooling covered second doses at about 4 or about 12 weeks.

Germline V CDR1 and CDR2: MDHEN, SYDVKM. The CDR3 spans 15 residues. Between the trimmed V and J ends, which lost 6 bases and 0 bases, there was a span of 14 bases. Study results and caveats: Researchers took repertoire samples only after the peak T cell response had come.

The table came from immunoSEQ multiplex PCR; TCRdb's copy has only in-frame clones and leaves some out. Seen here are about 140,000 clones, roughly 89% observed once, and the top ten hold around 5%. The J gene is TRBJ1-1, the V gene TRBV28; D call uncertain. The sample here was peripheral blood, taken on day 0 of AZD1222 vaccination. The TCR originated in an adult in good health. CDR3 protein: CASSRHVGLNTEAFF. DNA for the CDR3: TGTGCCAGCAGCCGCCACGTGGGCTTGAACACTGAAGCTTTCTTT.